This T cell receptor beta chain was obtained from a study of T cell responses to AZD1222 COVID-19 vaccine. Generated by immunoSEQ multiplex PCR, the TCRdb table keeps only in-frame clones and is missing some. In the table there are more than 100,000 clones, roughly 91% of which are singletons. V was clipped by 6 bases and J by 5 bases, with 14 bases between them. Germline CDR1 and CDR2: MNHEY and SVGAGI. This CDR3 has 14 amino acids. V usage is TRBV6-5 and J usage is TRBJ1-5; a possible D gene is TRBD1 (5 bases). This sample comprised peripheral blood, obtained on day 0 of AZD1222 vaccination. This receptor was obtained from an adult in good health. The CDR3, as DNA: TGTGCCAGCAGGGGGGTGGACCGCGATCAGCCCCAGCATTTT. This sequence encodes CASRGVDRDQPQHF.